Listed below are T cell receptor beta chains from one sample, sequenced in a study of molecular identifiers for immune sequencing clone quantification. TCRdb recomputed calls from the PCR reads with MiXCR, one row per CDR3 protein. This sample has about 640,000 distinct CDR3 sequences, with around 20% found just once. Sequenced: naive CD8+ T cells from blood, with Jurkat cell RNA spiked in. Receptors were obtained from a human donor in good health. Some libraries in this study had Jurkat cell RNA spiked in. CDR3s include the opening cysteine and the closing phenylalanine or tryptophan. The D gene is left open where the match is weak. Not all rows give a size; the values are once, few, many and, for expanded clones, a class.

TRBV4-3	-	TRBJ1-1	many	CASSQGGGYTEAFF	TGCGCCAGCAGCCAAGGCGGGGGGTACACTGAAGCTTTCTTT
TRBV7-7	-	TRBJ2-3	-	CASSLTFGGRGPGDADTQYF	TGTGCTAGCAGCTTAACGTTCGGGGGGCGCGGGCCGGGAGACGCAGATACGCAGTATTTT
TRBV27	-	TRBJ1-5	few	CASSLAGQSYQPQHF	TGTGCCAGCAGTTTAGCCGGCCAGAGCTATCAGCCCCAGCATTTT
TRBV11-2	-	TRBJ1-2	many	CASSLVPGRANYGYTF	TGTGCCAGCAGCTTAGTTCCAGGGCGAGCTAACTATGGCTACACCTTC
TRBV27	TRBD2	TRBJ2-1	few	CASSLINGPGGAWVEQFF	TGTGCCAGCAGCCTTATCAACGGCCCGGGGGGGGCCTGGGTTGAGCAGTTCTTC
TRBV7-2	TRBD2	TRBJ2-3	many	CASSILAGGITDTQYF	TGTGCCAGCAGCATCTTAGCGGGGGGGATCACAGATACGCAGTATTTT
TRBV7-2	TRBD1	TRBJ1-1	many	CASSLDRSGFEAFF	TGTGCCAGCAGCTTGGACAGGTCAGGGTTCGAAGCTTTCTTT
TRBV19	-	TRBJ1-1	-	CASTWGWSTEAFF	TGTGCCAGTACCTGGGGGTGGTCCACTGAAGCTTTCTTT
TRBV7-9	TRBD2	TRBJ2-1	many	CASSLEGLAYNEQFF	TGTGCCAGCAGCTTAGAAGGACTAGCGTACAATGAGCAGTTCTTC
TRBV27	TRBD2	TRBJ2-2	few	CASSLQAGGPYTGELFF	TGTGCCAGCAGTTTACAAGCGGGAGGGCCTTACACCGGGGAGCTGTTTTTT
TRBV20-1	-	TRBJ1-1	many	CSAMAGNTEAFF	TGCAGTGCTATGGCGGGGAACACTGAAGCTTTCTTT
TRBV4-2	TRBD2	TRBJ2-1	few	CASSQDWVSGRGNEQFF	TGTGCCAGCAGCCAAGATTGGGTTAGCGGGAGAGGTAATGAGCAGTTCTTC
TRBV7-9	-	TRBJ2-1	few	CASSQGSGADEQFF	TGTGCCAGCAGCCAAGGGTCAGGGGCGGATGAGCAGTTCTTC
TRBV25-1	-	TRBJ1-2	-	CTSSETFSRGTANYGYTF	TGTACCAGCAGTGAAACCTTCTCTAGAGGGACGGCCAACTATGGCTACACCTTC
TRBV29-1	TRBD2	TRBJ2-1	many	CSVEEGGGYNEQFF	TGCAGCGTTGAAGAGGGGGGGGGGTACAATGAGCAGTTCTTC
TRBV28	-	TRBJ1-4	few	CASSFFGVNEKLFF	TGTGCCAGCAGTTTCTTTGGGGTTAATGAAAAACTGTTTTTT
TRBV6-5	-	TRBJ2-7	many	CASSYYPDSPYEQYF	TGTGCCAGCAGTTACTACCCGGACAGTCCCTACGAGCAGTACTTC
TRBV20-1	-	TRBJ1-2	many	CSASPDGNYGYTF	TGCAGTGCTTCACCCGACGGAAACTATGGCTACACCTTC
TRBV5-1	TRBD1	TRBJ2-3	many	CASSYPGTGKTDTQYF	TGCGCCAGCAGCTACCCCGGGACAGGGAAAACAGATACGCAGTATTTT
TRBV7-2	TRBD1	TRBJ2-7	many	CASSPWTGGLGEQYF	TGTGCCAGCAGCCCATGGACAGGGGGTTTGGGCGAGCAGTACTTC
TRBV7-2	-	TRBJ2-3	many	CASSLELWSGASTDTQYF	TGTGCCAGCAGCTTAGAGTTGTGGTCAGGAGCTAGCACAGATACGCAGTATTTT
TRBV7-2	-	TRBJ2-1	-	CASSSELNEQFF	TGTGCCAGCAGCTCCGAACTGAATGAGCAGTTCTTC
TRBV7-9	-	TRBJ2-6	many	CASSSTASGTGANVLTF	TGTGCCAGCAGCTCCACGGCGTCAGGGACGGGGGCCAACGTCCTGACTTTC
TRBV27	-	TRBJ2-7	few	CASSLSGFWDEQYF	TGTGCCAGCAGTTTATCGGGCTTTTGGGACGAGCAGTACTTC
TRBV7-9	-	TRBJ2-7	many	CASSLAGGKRYEQYF	TGTGCCAGCAGCTTAGCAGGCGGGAAGCGGTACGAGCAGTACTTC
TRBV13	TRBD1	TRBJ1-4	many	CASSSRDRGLREKLFF	TGTGCCAGCAGCAGCCGGGACAGGGGGTTGAGGGAAAAACTGTTTTTT
TRBV12-3/TRBV12-4	-	TRBJ1-5	many	CASSLPRGGQPQHF	TGTGCCAGCAGTCTACCTAGGGGAGGCCAGCCCCAGCATTTT
TRBV5-1	TRBD2	TRBJ2-3	many	CASSTWTSDSTDTQYF	TGCGCCAGCAGCACCTGGACTAGCGACTCCACAGATACGCAGTATTTT
TRBV20-1	-	TRBJ2-7	many	CSVSWAGLYEQYF	TGCAGTGTCTCATGGGCAGGACTATACGAGCAGTACTTC